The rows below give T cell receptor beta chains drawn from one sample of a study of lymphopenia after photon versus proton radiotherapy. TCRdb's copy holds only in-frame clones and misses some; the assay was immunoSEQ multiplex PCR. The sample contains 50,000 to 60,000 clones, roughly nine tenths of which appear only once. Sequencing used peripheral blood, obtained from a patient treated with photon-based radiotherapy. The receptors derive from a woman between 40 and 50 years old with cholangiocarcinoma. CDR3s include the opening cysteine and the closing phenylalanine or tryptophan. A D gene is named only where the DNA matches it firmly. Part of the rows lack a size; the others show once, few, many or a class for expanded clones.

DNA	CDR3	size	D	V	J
TGTGCCAGCTCCTGGTACACTGAAGCTTTCTTT	CASSWYTEAFF	-	-	TRBV28	TRBJ1-1
TGTGCTAGTGGTTTGGACCGCGGACAGGGGGCCTATGGCTACACCTTC	CASGLDRGQGAYGYTF	-	TRBD1	TRBV12-5	TRBJ1-2
TGTGCCTGGAGTGGGGGGAGTGAAGCTTTCTTT	CAWSGGSEAFF	-	-	TRBV30	TRBJ1-1
TGTGCCAGCAGCTTAGGCAGGGCTCTCTCTGGAAACACCATATATTTT	CASSLGRALSGNTIYF	-	-	TRBV7-2	TRBJ1-3
TGTGCCAGCAGTTTCCCAGAGATGAACACTGAAGCTTTCTTT	CASSFPEMNTEAFF	-	-	TRBV28	TRBJ1-1
TGCGCCAGCAGCCAAGATAGCCAGGCCAAAAACATTCAGTACTTC	CASSQDSQAKNIQYF	-	-	TRBV4-1	TRBJ2-4
TGCAGCGTTAGCGACGGTAAATACAATGAGCAGTTCTTC	CSVSDGKYNEQFF	-	-	TRBV29-1	TRBJ2-1
TGTGCCATCAGTGAAGCAGGGGAGCAGTACTTC	CAISEAGEQYF	-	-	TRBV10-3	TRBJ2-7
TGTGCCAGCGTGCCTAGCGGGGGGAATTACGAGCAGTACTTC	CASVPSGGNYEQYF	-	TRBD2	TRBV2	TRBJ2-7
TGTGCCAGCTCCCCTTTGGACAGGGACGGCTACACCTTC	CASSPLDRDGYTF	-	TRBD1	TRBV18	TRBJ1-2
TGTGCCAGCAGCTTGCGAACCTCTGGAAACACCATATATTTT	CASSLRTSGNTIYF	-	-	TRBV5-8	TRBJ1-3
TGTGCCAGCAGCGAAACCGGTGCGAACACCGGGGAGCTGTTTTTT	CASSETGANTGELFF	-	-	TRBV11-2	TRBJ2-2
TGTGCCAGCAGTACCTCGGGACAGGGTGGTGGAGGCTACACCTTC	CASSTSGQGGGGYTF	-	TRBD1	TRBV28	TRBJ1-2
TGTGCCAGCAGTTTAGTCGGGGACAGGGGGGGAAACACCATATATTTT	CASSLVGDRGGNTIYF	-	TRBD1	TRBV28	TRBJ1-3
TGTGCCAGCAGTACCGGGACAGGGACTGGCTACACCTTC	CASSTGTGTGYTF	-	TRBD1	TRBV9	TRBJ1-2
TGTGCCAGCAGCGCTGGACAGGGTTGGGATGAGCAGTTCTTC	CASSAGQGWDEQFF	-	TRBD1	TRBV9	TRBJ2-1
TGTGCCTGGAGCCTTCAAGTAGGGGGACATTTGAGCTCTGGGGCCAACGTCCTGACTTTC	CAWSLQVGGHLSSGANVLTF	-	-	TRBV30	TRBJ2-6
TGTGCTAGTGGACTAACAGGGAACACTGAAGCTTTCTTT	CASGLTGNTEAFF	-	-	TRBV12-5	TRBJ1-1
TGTGCCAGCACCATCTGGAGGGTAGAGAATGAGCAGTTCTTC	CASTIWRVENEQFF	-	-	TRBV5-4	TRBJ2-1
TGTGCCAGCAGTGAATCAGGGCGGCAGCCCCAGCATTTT	CASSESGRQPQHF	few	-	TRBV6-1	TRBJ1-5